The 17 T cell receptor beta chains given below trace back to one sample, sequenced in a study of CD8 T cells in Susac syndrome. The authors reverse transcribed roughly 0.5 to 1 ug RNA with random hexamers. Each CDR3 protein gets one entry after TCRdb re-called the immunoSEQ multiplex PCR reads with MiXCR. The sample has about 160,000 distinct CDR3 sequences; 94% are singletons. Sequencing input: CD4+ T cells from PBMCs. The receptor set was obtained from a human donor with multiple sclerosis.

The gene calls are TRBV6-2 or TRBV6-3 and TRBJ1-5; D call uncertain. With 0 bases removed from V and 5 bases from J, the gap between germline ends came to 14 bases. The CDR3 totals 16 residues. The germline V gene encodes CDR1 MNHEY and CDR2 SVGEGT. Here the CDR3 reads CASSYSVSTVDQPQHF. The CDR3 coding sequence is TGTGCCAGCAGTTACTCGGTGTCAACGGTAGATCAGCCCCAGCATTTT.

CDR3 residues: CSARAQGTGEQYF. The CDR3 region has the DNA TGCAGTGCTAGAGCCCAGGGAACGGGCGAGCAGTACTTC. The rearrangement uses TRBV20-1 and TRBJ2-7; the D gene is possibly TRBD1 (5 bases). The V end was cut by 1 base, the J end by 6 bases, with 13 bases between. The CDR3 is 13 residues long. Germline CDR1 reads DFQATT; CDR2 reads SNEGSKA (reference sequence).

V is TRBV29-1 and J is TRBJ2-5; the match to TRBD2 covers 10 bases. Germline CDR1 and CDR2: SQVTM and ANQGSEA. The CDR3 consists of 16 residues. Trimming at V came to 4 bases and at J to 0 bases, leaving 8 bases not matched to a gene. CDR3 region: CSVGTSGRVNQETQYF. The CDR3 DNA sequence: TGCAGCGTTGGTACCAGCGGGAGGGTGAACCAAGAGACCCAGTACTTC.

The chain employs TRBV29-1 and TRBJ1-1; D call uncertain. CDR1 is SQVTM, CDR2 ANQGSEA, per germline. V gave up 2 bases and J gave up 3 bases, with 10 bases separating them. The CDR3 totals 13 residues. The CDR3 region is CSVERQLDTEAFF. CDR3 DNA sequence: TGCAGCGTTGAAAGGCAGTTGGACACTGAAGCTTTCTTT.

The rearrangement uses TRBV5-6 and TRBJ2-5, with 7 bases fitting TRBD2. CDR3 length equals 14 residues. J was trimmed by 4 bases and V by 1 base; bases with no gene match: 4. From germline, CDR1 is SGHDT and CDR2 YYEEEE. This CDR3 is CASSLWRESETQYF. Here the CDR3 DNA reads TGTGCCAGCAGCTTGTGGCGGGAGTCAGAGACCCAGTACTTC.

This clonotype turned up a few times. The V call is TRBV28, the J call TRBJ2-5; no reliable D call. The ends were cut back, 3 bases at V and 5 bases at J, with 4 bases in the middle. CDR1 and CDR2 from the germline V gene are MDHEN and SYDVKM. This CDR3 contains 11 residues. The CDR3 DNA follows: TGTGCCAGCAGTTTGACGGAGACCCAGTACTTC. This gives the protein CASSLTETQYF.

The gene calls are TRBV24-1 and TRBJ2-2, with no clear D. This CDR3 contains 15 residues. CDR1 is KGHDR and CDR2 is SFDVKD in the germline V gene. V was trimmed by 4 bases and J by 0 bases, leaving 8 bases between them. CDR3 in amino acids: CATSERSANTGELFF. In DNA form, the CDR3 reads TGTGCCACCAGTGAGAGATCCGCGAACACCGGGGAGCTGTTTTTT.

The table lists this clonotype with a count of one. The chain uses TRBV7-3 and TRBJ2-5, with no clear D. Trimming removed 5 bases from V and 2 bases from J, with 9 bases in between. The CDR3 totals 13 residues. The germline V gene has CDR1 SGHTA and CDR2 FQGTGA. The DNA of the CDR3 is TGTGCCAGCAGCGGACGCGCTCAAGAGACCCAGTACTTC. Translated: CASSGRAQETQYF.

V and J are TRBV3-1 and TRBJ1-2; D remains unclear. This CDR3 is built from 12 residues. Germline V gene lookup returns CDR1 LGHDT and CDR2 YNNKEL (reference sequence). Trimming took 0 bases from V and 3 from J, leaving 2 bases between them. This CDR3 is CASSQEDYGYTF. CDR3 coding DNA: TGTGCCAGCAGCCAAGAGGACTATGGCTACACCTTC.

The rearrangement links TRBV27 to TRBJ1-1; D unclear. The V and J ends lost 6 bases and 8 bases respectively, with 19 bases between them. Looked up from germline, CDR1 is MNHEY and CDR2 is SMNVEV (reference sequence). CDR3 size: 14 residues. CDR3 amino acids: CASSYTATSLEAFF. CDR3 nucleotides: TGTGCCAGCAGCTATACAGCAACCTCGTTAGAAGCTTTCTTT.

The chain carries TRBV18 and TRBJ2-7; 11 nucleotides match TRBD1. Germline lookup yields CDR1 KGHSH and CDR2 LQKENI. V trimming: 4 bases; J trimming: 2 bases; junction bases outside the gene matches: 4. The CDR3 runs 15 residues. In nucleotides, the CDR3 is TGTGCCAGCTCACGCCCGGGACAGGGGGCCTACGAGCAGTACTTC. It translates to CASSRPGQGAYEQYF.

On this clonotype itself: An end of the junction does not agree with germline; a read error may underlie this. The genes are TRBV3-1 and TRBJ2-5, with D perhaps TRBD1 or TRBD2 (5 bases each). The CDR3 consists of 13 residues. Per germline, CDR1 LGHDT and CDR2 YNNKEL (reference sequence). The chain's CDR3 is CASSPGRQGTQYF. The CDR3 coding sequence is TGTGCCAGCAGCCCGGGACGGCAAGGGACCCAGTACTTC.

Here the CDR3 reads CASSLRQGTKTEAFF. In DNA form, the CDR3 reads TGTGCCAGCAGCCTCCGACAGGGGACAAAGACTGAAGCTTTCTTT. This rearrangement joins TRBV7-9 to TRBJ1-1; 8 bases line up with TRBD1. Trimming cost V 5 bases and J 5 bases; bases outside gene matches: 10. Germline CDR1 reads SEHNR; CDR2 reads FQNEAQ (reference sequence). The CDR3 has 15 residues. The whole variable domain, filled in from reference TRBV7-9 and TRBJ1-1, reads DTGVSQNPRHKITKRGQNVTFRCDPISEHNRLYWYRQTLGQGPEFLTYFQNEAQLEKSRLLSDRFSAERPKGSFSTLEIQRTEQGDSAMYLCASSLRQGTKTEAFFGQGTRLTVV.

This clonotype was counted once. The V and J genes are TRBV5-6 and TRBJ2-3; D is unresolved. CDR1 and CDR2 (germline): SGHDT, YYEEEE. This CDR3 spans 16 amino acids. Trimming pared 1 base from V and 1 base from J, leaving 13 bases between. Written as DNA, the CDR3 is TGTGCCAGCAGCTTGCGATCCGGGTTCGGCACAGATACGCAGTATTTT. It encodes CASSLRSGFGTDTQYF.

V and J are TRBV7-3 and TRBJ2-3, with 7 nucleotides matching TRBD2. The CDR3 loop spans 14 amino acids. The V gene end was trimmed by 3 bases and the J gene end by 4 bases; junction bases not matched to a gene: 4. The V gene's germline CDR1 is SGHTA and CDR2 FQGTGA. CDR3: CASSLSGTSDTQYF. The DNA of the CDR3 is TGTGCCAGCAGCTTGAGCGGGACGTCAGATACGCAGTATTTT.

The V gene is TRBV6-6, the J gene TRBJ1-1, with D uncertain. This CDR3 spans 16 amino acids. Germline V lookup: CDR1 MNHNY, CDR2 SVGAGI (reference sequence). With 0 bases removed from V and 6 bases from J, the gap between germline ends came to 17 bases. The DNA of the CDR3 is TGTGCCAGCAGTTACTCGTGGAGCACCTCACCGCCTGAAGCTTTCTTT. Translation gives CASSYSWSTSPPEAFF.

The chain is built from TRBV7-8 and TRBJ2-5, with D possibly matching TRBD1 (5 bases). This CDR3 contains 14 residues. The germline gives CDR1 SGHVS, CDR2 FQNEAQ. V lost 7 bases, J lost 2 bases, and 14 bases lay in between. The CDR3 coding sequence is TGTGCCAGCAAAAAGGGGCTGGGGCAAGAGACCCAGTACTTC. The encoded protein is CASKKGLGQETQYF.